These 7 T cell receptor beta chains originate from one sample sequenced in a study of T cell responses to AZD1222 COVID-19 vaccine. The assay was immunoSEQ multiplex PCR, and TCRdb's table has in-frame clones only and misses some. The table includes some 150,000 clones, more than 70% detected once. The sequencing used peripheral blood, collected on day 0 of AZD1222 vaccination. These receptors came from an adult in good health.

This chain connects TRBV5-1 to TRBJ2-1, with a weak D call TRBD2 (6 bases). The V gene lost 0 bases and the J gene lost 2 bases, with 9 bases spanning the gap. The CDR3 has 15 residues. Germline values: CDR1 SGHRS, CDR2 YFSETQ. CDR3 in amino acids: CASSLGDSPYNEQFF. Here the CDR3 DNA reads TGCGCCAGCAGCTTGGGGGACTCTCCCTACAATGAGCAGTTCTTC. The whole variable domain, filled in from reference TRBV5-1 and TRBJ2-1, reads KAGVTQTPRYLIKTRGQQVTLSCSPISGHRSVSWYQQTPGQGLQFLFEYFSETQRNKGNFPGRFSGRQFSNSRSEMNVSTLELGDSALYLCASSLGDSPYNEQFFGPGTRLTVL.

The V call is TRBV30, the J call TRBJ1-2; D unresolved. Trimming left V 6 bases short and J 0 bases short, with 17 bases between. This CDR3 has 15 amino acids. The germline gives CDR1 GTSNPN, CDR2 SVGIG (reference sequence). CDR3: CACPPAGNPNYGYTF. The CDR3 region has the DNA TGTGCCTGCCCCCCGGCGGGAAATCCTAACTATGGCTACACCTTC.

CDR3 residues: CASSFAGADTQYF. The DNA for the CDR3 is TGTGCCAGCAGCTTTGCGGGAGCAGATACGCAGTATTTT. V gene TRBV7-3 combines with J gene TRBJ2-3, with 7 bases aligning to TRBD2. There are 13 residues in the CDR3. The ends lost 3 bases at V and 4 bases at J; junction bases unmatched: 1. From germline, CDR1 is SGHTA and CDR2 FQGTGA.

V is TRBV7-5 and J is TRBJ1-5. TRBV7-5 is assigned pseudogene status. CDR3 length: 17 amino acids. For the CDR3, the DNA is TGTGCCAGAAGCTCACCCTCGCGGGACAACGGCAATCAGCCCCAGCATTTT. Encoded protein: CARSSPSRDNGNQPQHF.

In its sample, this clone was seen a few times. V and J are TRBV6-2 or TRBV6-3 and TRBJ1-5; 8 bases are a match to TRBD1. The CDR3 contains 15 residues. The V gene end was trimmed by 5 bases and the J gene end by 2 bases; junction bases not matched to a gene: 5. Per germline, CDR1 MNHEY and CDR2 SVGEGT. CDR3 sequence (DNA): TGTGCCAGCAGTCAGACAGGGGCGGGCAATCAGCCCCAGCATTTT. Its translation is CASSQTGAGNQPQHF.

The V call is TRBV13, the J call TRBJ2-2, with D unresolved. The CDR3 has 16 residues. From germline, CDR1 is PRHDT and CDR2 FYEKMQ (reference sequence). Trimming stripped 1 base from V and 0 bases from J, with 9 bases between. In nucleotides, the CDR3 is TGTGCCAGCAGCTTAGTAGGGTTCGCGAACACCGGGGAGCTGTTTTTT. Translating it yields CASSLVGFANTGELFF.

In DNA form, the CDR3 reads TGTGCCAGCAGCTTAGGGACCCAAAATGAGCAGTTCTTC. It encodes CASSLGTQNEQFF. V and J are TRBV11-2 and TRBJ2-1, with D uncertain. Between the trimmed V and J ends, which lost 1 base and 7 bases, there was a span of 8 bases. CDR1 SGHAT and CDR2 FQNNGV come from the germline V gene. The CDR3 is made up of 13 amino acids.